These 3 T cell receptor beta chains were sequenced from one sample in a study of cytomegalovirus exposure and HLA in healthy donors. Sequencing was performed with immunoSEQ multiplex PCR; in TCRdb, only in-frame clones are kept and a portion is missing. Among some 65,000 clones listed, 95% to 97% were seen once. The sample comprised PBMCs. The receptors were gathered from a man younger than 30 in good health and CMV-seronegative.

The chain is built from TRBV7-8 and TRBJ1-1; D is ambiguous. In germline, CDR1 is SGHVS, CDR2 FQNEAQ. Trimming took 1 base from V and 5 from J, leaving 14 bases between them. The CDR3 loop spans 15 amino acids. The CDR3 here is CASSLVAGSVTEAFF. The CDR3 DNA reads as TGTGCCAGCAGCTTAGTCGCCGGGTCGGTAACTGAAGCTTTCTTT.

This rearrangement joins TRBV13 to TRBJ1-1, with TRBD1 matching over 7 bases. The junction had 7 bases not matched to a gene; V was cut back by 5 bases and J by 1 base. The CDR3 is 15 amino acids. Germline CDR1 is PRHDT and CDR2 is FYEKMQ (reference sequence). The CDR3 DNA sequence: TGTGCCAGCAGCGTCACAGGGGTAGCGAACACTGAAGCTTTCTTT. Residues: CASSVTGVANTEAFF.

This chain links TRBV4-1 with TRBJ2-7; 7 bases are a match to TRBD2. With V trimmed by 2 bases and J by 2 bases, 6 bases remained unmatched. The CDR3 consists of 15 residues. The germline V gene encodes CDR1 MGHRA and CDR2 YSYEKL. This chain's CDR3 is CASSQNGLETYEQYF. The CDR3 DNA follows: TGCGCCAGCAGCCAAAATGGACTAGAAACCTACGAGCAGTACTTC.